The clone carrying this T cell receptor beta chain was detected a few times. The sample belongs to a study of shared clonotypes between healthy human individuals. Looking at the study overall: The cohort comprised a couple of women and a few men. Their ages spanned 18 to 49 years. For every donor, three CD4 naive, three CD4 memory, two CD8 naive and one CD8 memory plates were used.

Per sorted-subset replicate PCR, input was 150 to 250 ng DNA, representing about 32,000 T cell genomes. Clones were sequenced by immunoSEQ multiplex PCR, and TCRdb holds only the in-frame ones, with some missing. The table includes about a million clones, 60% to 80% detected once. Per the germline V gene, CDR1 is LGHNA and CDR2 is YNFKEQ. There are 17 residues in the CDR3. V was clipped by 1 base and J by 2 bases; unmatched bases: 8. The source of this sequence is a man aged 18 to 30 in good health. Some clones in this sample may be carry-over from other donors' samples. Sequencing input: memory CD4+ T cells from PBMCs. Subset given: CD45RA-negative fraction. The J gene is TRBJ2-5, the V gene TRBV4-2; 9 bases agree with TRBD1. CDR3 amino acids: CASSQAFSGQGQETQYF. CDR3 nucleotide sequence: TGTGCCAGCAGCCAAGCTTTTTCGGGACAGGGACAAGAGACCCAGTACTTC.